In its sample, the clone carrying this TCR beta chain was seen many times. Antigen unknown. Time point described: persistent/refractory GD, antithyroid drugs over 5 years with positive TRAb. PBMC-extracted RNA yielded the TCR library. The sample originates from a study of regulatory T cells in long-lasting Graves disease. Findings of the study overall: Accuracy was perhaps lowered by the small sample size. Persistent patients shared more public clonotypes (2,741) than newly diagnosed patients (roughly 960).

In building TCR beta libraries, iRepertoire HTBI primers were used together with Arm-PCR of CDR3 regions. Each CDR3 protein gets one entry after TCRdb re-called the multiplex PCR reads with MiXCR. The data contain 300,000 to 350,000 distinct CDR3 sequences, 15% to 20% of them singletons. The germline gives CDR1 ENHRY, CDR2 SYGVKD. Trimming removed 8 bases from V and 1 base from J, with 14 bases in between. This CDR3 contains 14 residues. Sequenced material: peripheral blood mononuclear cells (PBMCs), taken when the disease was refractory, from a patient treated with antithyroid drugs. The chain employs TRBV10-3 and TRBJ2-5, with D tentatively TRBD1 (6 bases). This TCR came from a female donor with Graves disease. CDR3 sequence: CAIPLGGPQETQYF. As DNA, the CDR3 is TGTGCCATCCCTCTTGGGGGCCCCCAAGAGACCCAGTACTTC.